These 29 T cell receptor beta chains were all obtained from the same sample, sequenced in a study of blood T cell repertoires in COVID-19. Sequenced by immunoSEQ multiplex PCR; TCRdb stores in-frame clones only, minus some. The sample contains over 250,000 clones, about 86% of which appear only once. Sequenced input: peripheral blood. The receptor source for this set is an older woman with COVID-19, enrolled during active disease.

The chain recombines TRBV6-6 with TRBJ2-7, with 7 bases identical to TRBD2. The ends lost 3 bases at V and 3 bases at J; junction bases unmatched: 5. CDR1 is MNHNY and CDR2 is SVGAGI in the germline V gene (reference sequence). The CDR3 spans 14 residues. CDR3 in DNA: TGTGCCAGCAGTTATGGCGGGGGTGACTACGAGCAGTACTTC. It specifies CASSYGGGDYEQYF.

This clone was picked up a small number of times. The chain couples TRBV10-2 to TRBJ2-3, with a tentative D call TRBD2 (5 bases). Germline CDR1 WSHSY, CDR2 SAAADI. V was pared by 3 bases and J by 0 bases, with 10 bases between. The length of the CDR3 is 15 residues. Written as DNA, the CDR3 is TGCGCCAGCAGTGAAACCGGGGTTAGCACAGATACGCAGTATTTT. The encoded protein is CASSETGVSTDTQYF.

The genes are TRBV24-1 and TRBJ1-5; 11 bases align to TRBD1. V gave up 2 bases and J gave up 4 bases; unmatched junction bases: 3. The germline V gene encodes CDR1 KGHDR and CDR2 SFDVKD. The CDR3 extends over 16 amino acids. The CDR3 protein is CATSDSGQGVNQPQHF. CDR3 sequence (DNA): TGTGCCACCAGTGATTCGGGACAGGGGGTTAATCAGCCCCAGCATTTT.

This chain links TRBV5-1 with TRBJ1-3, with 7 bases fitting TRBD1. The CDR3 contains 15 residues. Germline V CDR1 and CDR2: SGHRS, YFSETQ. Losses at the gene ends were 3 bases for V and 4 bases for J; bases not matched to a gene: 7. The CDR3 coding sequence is TGCGCCAGCAGCTGGGGGGACAGTACGGGAAACACCATATATTTT. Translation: CASSWGDSTGNTIYF. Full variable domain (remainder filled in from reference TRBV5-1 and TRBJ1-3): KAGVTQTPRYLIKTRGQQVTLSCSPISGHRSVSWYQQTPGQGLQFLFEYFSETQRNKGNFPGRFSGRQFSNSRSEMNVSTLELGDSALYLCASSWGDSTGNTIYFGEGSWLTVV.

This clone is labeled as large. The CDR3 here is CARSLEEESYSYNSPLHF. The CDR3 DNA reads TGTGCCAGAAGCTTGGAAGAGGAGAGCTATTCCTATAATTCACCCCTCCACTTT. The chain uses TRBV5-3 and TRBJ1-6; unclear D gene. TRBV5-3 is recorded as an ORF, its role being uncertain. Trimming pared 0 bases from V and 1 base from J, leaving 14 bases between. This CDR3 has 18 amino acids.

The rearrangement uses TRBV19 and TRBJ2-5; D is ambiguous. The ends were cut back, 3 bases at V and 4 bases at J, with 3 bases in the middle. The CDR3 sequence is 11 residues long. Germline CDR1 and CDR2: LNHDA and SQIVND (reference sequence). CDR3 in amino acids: CASSIRETQYF. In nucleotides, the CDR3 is TGTGCCAGTAGTATCCGAGAGACCCAGTACTTC.

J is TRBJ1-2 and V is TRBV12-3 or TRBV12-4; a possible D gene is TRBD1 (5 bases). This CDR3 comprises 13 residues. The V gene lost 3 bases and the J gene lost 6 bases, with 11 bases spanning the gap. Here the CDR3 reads CASSFLGGDGYTF. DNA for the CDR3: TGTGCCAGCAGTTTTCTGGGGGGGGATGGCTACACCTTC.

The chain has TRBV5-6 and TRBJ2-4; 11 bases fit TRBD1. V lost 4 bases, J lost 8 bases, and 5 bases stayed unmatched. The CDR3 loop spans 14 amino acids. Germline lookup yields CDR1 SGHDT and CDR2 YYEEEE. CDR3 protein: CASSLGTGGYIQYF. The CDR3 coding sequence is TGTGCCAGCAGCCTAGGGACAGGGGGTTACATTCAGTACTTC.

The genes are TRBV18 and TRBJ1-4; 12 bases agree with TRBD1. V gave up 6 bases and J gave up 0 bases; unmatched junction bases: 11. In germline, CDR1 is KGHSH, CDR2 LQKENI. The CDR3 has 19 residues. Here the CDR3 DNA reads TGTGCCAGCTCCTATGTCGGGACAGGGGGCCCGACAACTAATGAAAAACTGTTTTTT. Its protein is CASSYVGTGGPTTNEKLFF.

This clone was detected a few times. For the CDR3, the DNA is TGCGCCAGCAGCCCAGGGACTAGAGGAGACACAGATACGCAGTATTTT. It translates to CASSPGTRGDTDTQYF. V gene TRBV5-1 combines with J gene TRBJ2-3, with TRBD2 matching over 8 bases. Germline loops: CDR1 SGHRS, CDR2 YFSETQ. The CDR3 runs 16 residues. Unmatched junction bases numbered 9, after V lost 4 bases and J lost 2 bases.

The CDR3 nucleotides are TGTGCCAGCAGCCGCCCCTGGGGAGACTCTTACGGAAGAGAGACCCAGTACTTC. This encodes CASSRPWGDSYGRETQYF. This chain connects TRBV7-2 to TRBJ2-5, with D possibly being TRBD2 (5 bases). This CDR3 is 18 amino acids long. Germline-derived CDR1 and CDR2 are SGHTA and FQGNSA. V was clipped by 5 bases and J by 4 bases, with 26 bases between them.

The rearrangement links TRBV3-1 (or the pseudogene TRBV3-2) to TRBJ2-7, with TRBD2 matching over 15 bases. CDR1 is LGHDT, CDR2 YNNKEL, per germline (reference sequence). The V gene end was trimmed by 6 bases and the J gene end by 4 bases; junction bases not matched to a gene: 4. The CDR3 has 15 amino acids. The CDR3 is CASSRTSGGEYEQYF. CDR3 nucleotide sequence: TGTGCCAGCAGTCGGACTAGCGGGGGGGAATACGAGCAGTACTTC.

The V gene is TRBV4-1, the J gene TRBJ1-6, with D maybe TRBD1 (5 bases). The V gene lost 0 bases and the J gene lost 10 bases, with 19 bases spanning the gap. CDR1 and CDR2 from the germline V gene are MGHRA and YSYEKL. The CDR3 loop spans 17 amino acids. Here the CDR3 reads CASSQDLWQGSGSPLHF. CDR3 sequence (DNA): TGCGCCAGCAGCCAAGATTTGTGGCAGGGATCTGGATCACCCCTCCACTTT.

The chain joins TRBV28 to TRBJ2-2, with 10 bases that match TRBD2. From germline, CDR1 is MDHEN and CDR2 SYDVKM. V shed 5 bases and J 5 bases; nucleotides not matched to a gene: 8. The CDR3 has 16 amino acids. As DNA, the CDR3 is TGTGCCAGCAGTCCTCGGAGCGGGGGGGCAACCGGGGAGCTGTTTTTT. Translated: CASSPRSGGATGELFF. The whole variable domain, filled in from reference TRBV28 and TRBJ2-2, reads DVKVTQSSRYLVKRTGEKVFLECVQDMDHENMFWYRQDPGLGLRLIYFSYDVKMKEKGDIPEGYSVSREKKERFSLILESASTNQTSMYLCASSPRSGGATGELFFGEGSRLTVL.

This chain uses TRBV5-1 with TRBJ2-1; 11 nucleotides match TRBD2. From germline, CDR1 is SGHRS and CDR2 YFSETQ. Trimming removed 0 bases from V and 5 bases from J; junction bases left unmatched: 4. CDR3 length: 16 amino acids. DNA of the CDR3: TGCGCCAGCAGCTTGGTTAGCGGGGGGGCAAACAATGAGCAGTTCTTC. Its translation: CASSLVSGGANNEQFF.

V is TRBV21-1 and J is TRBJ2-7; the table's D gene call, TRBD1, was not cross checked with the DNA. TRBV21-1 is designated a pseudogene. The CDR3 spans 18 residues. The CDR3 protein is CASSKAHMQGNVSYEQYF. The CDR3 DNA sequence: TGTGCCAGCAGCAAAGCTCATATGCAGGGGAACGTTAGCTACGAGCAGTACTTC.

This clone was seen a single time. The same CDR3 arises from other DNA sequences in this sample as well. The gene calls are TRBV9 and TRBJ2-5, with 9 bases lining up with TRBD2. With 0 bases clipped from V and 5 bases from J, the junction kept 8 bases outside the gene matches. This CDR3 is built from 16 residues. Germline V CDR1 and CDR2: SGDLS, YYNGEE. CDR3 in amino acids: CASSVATGGGAETQYF. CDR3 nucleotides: TGTGCCAGCAGCGTAGCTACTGGCGGGGGGGCCGAGACCCAGTACTTC.

The CDR3 region is CASSVESRTGNGGNTIYF. In nucleotides, the CDR3 is TGTGCCAGCAGCGTAGAGTCTAGGACAGGGAACGGGGGAAACACCATATATTTT. This chain joins TRBV9 and TRBJ1-3; 8 nucleotides line up with TRBD1. Germline V gene data show CDR1 as SGDLS and CDR2 as YYNGEE. J gave up 4 bases and V 0 bases, and 12 bases lay outside the gene matches. CDR3 length: 18 amino acids.

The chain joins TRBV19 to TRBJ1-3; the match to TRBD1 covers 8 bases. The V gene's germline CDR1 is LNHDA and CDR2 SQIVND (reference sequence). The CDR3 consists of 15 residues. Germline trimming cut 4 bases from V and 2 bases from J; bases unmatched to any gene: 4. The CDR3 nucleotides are TGTGCCAGTAGTACCGACAGGGGAGCTGGAAACACCATATATTTT. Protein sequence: CASSTDRGAGNTIYF.

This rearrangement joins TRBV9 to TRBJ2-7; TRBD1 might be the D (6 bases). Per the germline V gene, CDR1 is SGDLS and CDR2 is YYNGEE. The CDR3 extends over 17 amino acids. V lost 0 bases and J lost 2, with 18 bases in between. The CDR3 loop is CASSVAGTPLPTYEQYF. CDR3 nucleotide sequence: TGTGCCAGCAGCGTAGCCGGGACACCCCTTCCGACCTACGAGCAGTACTTC.

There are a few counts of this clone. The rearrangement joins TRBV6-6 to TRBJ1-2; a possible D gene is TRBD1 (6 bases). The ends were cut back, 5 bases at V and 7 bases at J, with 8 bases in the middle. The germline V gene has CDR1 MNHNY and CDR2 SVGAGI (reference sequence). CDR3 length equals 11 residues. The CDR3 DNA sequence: TGTGCCAGCAGTACAGGGTCTGGCTACACCTTC. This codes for CASSTGSGYTF.

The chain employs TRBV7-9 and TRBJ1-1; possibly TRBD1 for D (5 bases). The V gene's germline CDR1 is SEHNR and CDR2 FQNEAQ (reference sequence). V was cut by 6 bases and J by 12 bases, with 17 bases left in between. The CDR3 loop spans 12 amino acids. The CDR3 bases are TGTGCCAGCAGGGCGGCGGGGGGTACACCTTTCTTT. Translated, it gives CASRAAGGTPFF. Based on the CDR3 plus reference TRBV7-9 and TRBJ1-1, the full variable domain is DTGVSQNPRHKITKRGQNVTFRCDPISEHNRLYWYRQTLGQGPEFLTYFQNEAQLEKSRLLSDRFSAERPKGSFSTLEIQRTEQGDSAMYLCASRAAGGTPFFGQGTRLTVV.

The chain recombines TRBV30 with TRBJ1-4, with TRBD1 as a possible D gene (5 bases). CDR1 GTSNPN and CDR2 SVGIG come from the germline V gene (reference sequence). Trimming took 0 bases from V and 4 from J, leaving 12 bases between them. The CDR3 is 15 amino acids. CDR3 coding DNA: TGTGCCTGGAGTGTACGTTTACAGGTTAATGAAAAACTGTTTTTT. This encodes CAWSVRLQVNEKLFF.

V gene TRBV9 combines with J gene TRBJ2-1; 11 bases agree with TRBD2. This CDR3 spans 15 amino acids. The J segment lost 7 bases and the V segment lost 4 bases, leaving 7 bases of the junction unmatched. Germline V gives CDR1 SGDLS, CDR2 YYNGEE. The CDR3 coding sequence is TGTGCCAGCAGCCCCCCGGGACTAGCGGTAAATGAGCAGTTCTTC. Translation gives CASSPPGLAVNEQFF.

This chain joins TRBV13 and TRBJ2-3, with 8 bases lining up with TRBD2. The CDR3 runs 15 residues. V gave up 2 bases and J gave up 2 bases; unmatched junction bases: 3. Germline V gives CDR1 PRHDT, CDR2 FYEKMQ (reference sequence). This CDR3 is CASSLRGGLTDTQYF. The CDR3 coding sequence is TGTGCCAGCAGCTTACGGGGGGGACTCACAGATACGCAGTATTTT.

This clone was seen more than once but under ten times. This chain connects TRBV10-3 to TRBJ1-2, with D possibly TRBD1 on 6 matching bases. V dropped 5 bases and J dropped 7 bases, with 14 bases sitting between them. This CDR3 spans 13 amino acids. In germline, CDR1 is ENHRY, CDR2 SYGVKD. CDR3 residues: CAISNTLGGGYTF. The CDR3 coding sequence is TGTGCCATCAGTAACACGTTAGGGGGTGGCTACACCTTC.

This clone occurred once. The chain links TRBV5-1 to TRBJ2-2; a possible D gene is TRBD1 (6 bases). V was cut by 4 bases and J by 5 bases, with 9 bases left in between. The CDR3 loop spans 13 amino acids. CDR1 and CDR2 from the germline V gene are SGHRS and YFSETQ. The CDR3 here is CASSIGQTGELFF. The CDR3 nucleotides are TGCGCCAGCAGCATCGGACAGACCGGGGAGCTGTTTTTT.

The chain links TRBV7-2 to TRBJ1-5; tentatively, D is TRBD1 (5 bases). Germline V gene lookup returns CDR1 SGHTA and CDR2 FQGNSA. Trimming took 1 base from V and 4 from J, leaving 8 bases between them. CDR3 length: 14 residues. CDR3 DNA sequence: TGTGCCAGCAGCTTAGACCAGGGAAATCAGCCCCAGCATTTT. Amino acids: CASSLDQGNQPQHF.

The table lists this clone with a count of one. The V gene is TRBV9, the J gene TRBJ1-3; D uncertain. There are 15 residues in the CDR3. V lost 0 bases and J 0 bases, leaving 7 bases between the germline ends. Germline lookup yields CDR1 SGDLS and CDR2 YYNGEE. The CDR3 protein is CASSVDFSSGNTIYF. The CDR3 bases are TGTGCCAGCAGCGTAGACTTTTCCTCTGGAAACACCATATATTTT.